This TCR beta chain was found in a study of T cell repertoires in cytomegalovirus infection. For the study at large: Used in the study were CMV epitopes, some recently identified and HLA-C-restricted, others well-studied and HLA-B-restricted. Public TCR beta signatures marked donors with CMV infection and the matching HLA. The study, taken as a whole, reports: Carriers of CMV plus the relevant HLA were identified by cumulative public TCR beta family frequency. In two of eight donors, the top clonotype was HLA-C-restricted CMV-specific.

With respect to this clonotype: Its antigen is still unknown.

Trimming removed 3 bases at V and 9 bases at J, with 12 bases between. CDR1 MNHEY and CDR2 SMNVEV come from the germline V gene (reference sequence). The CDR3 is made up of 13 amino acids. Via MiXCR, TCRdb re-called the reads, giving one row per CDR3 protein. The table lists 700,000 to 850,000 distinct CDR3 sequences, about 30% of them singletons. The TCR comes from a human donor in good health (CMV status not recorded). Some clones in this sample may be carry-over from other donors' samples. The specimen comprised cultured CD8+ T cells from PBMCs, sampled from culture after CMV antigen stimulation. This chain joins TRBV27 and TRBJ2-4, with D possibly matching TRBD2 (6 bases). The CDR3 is CASSLGFGGIQYF. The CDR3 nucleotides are TGTGCCAGCAGTTTGGGTTTCGGGGGCATTCAGTACTTC.